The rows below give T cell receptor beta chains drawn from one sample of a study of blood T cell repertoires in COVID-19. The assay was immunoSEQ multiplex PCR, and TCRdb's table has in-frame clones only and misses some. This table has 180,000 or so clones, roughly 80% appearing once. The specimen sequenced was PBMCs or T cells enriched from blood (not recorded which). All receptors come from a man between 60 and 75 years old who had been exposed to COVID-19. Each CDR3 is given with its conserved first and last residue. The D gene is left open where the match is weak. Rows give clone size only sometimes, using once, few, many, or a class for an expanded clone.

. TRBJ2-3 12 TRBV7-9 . CASNRQAVTQYF TGTGCCAGCAACCGCCAGGCAGTTACGCAGTATTTT
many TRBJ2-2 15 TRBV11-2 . CASSLVLGATGELFF TGTGCCAGCAGCTTAGTCCTAGGGGCCACCGGGGAGCTGTTTTTT
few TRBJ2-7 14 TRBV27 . CASSVGLLWDEQYF TGTGCCAGCAGTGTGGGACTCCTTTGGGACGAGCAGTACTTC
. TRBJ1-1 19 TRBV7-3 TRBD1 CASSSGRQGLSPGETEAFF TGTGCCAGCAGCTCCGGCAGACAGGGATTATCTCCGGGTGAGACTGAAGCTTTCTTT
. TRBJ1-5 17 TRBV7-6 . CASSLNPRGQAGQPQHF TGTGCCAGCAGCTTAAACCCCCGTGGGCAGGCTGGCCAGCCCCAGCATTTT
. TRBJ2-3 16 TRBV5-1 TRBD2 CASSFGLAVVTDTQYF TGCGCCAGCAGCTTCGGACTAGCGGTTGTCACAGATACGCAGTATTTT
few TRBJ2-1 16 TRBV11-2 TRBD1 CASSSGWDRTYNEQFF TGTGCCAGCAGCTCGGGGTGGGACAGAACCTACAATGAGCAGTTCTTC
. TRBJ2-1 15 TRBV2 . CASRKTDGTYNEQFF TGTGCCAGCAGGAAGACCGACGGGACCTACAATGAGCAGTTCTTC
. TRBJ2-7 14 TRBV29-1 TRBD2 CSVVFASGLYEQYF TGCAGCGTTGTTTTTGCTAGCGGATTATACGAGCAGTACTTC
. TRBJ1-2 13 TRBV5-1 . CASSFTGNYGYTF TGCGCCAGCAGCTTTACAGGGAACTATGGCTACACCTTC
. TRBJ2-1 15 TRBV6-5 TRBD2 CASSPGGRANNEQFF TGTGCCAGCAGCCCGGGGGGGAGGGCGAACAATGAGCAGTTCTTC
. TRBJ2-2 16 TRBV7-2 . CASSLVSTVNTGELFF TGTGCCAGCAGCTTAGTTTCAACAGTGAACACCGGGGAGCTGTTTTTT
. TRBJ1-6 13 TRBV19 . CASSTHRDSPLHF TGTGCCAGTAGTACCCACAGGGATTCACCCCTCCACTTT
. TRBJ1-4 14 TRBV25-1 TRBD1 CASSHRGPNEKLFF TGTGCCAGCAGCCACAGGGGGCCTAATGAAAAACTGTTTTTT
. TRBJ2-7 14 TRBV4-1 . CASSQDAETYEQYF TGCGCCAGCAGCCAAGATGCAGAAACCTACGAGCAGTACTTC
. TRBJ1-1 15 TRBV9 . CASSVGGTLNTEAFF TGTGCCAGCAGCGTAGGTGGCACATTGAACACTGAAGCTTTCTTT
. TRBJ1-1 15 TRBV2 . CASSETEQANTEAFF TGTGCCAGCAGTGAAACGGAACAGGCGAACACTGAAGCTTTCTTT
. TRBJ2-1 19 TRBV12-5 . CASGPGPGVFRSSYNEQFF TGTGCTAGTGGCCCCGGCCCGGGGGTTTTTAGGAGCTCCTACAATGAGCAGTTCTTC
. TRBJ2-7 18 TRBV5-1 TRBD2 CASSPGLAGAKSSYEQYF TGCGCCAGCAGCCCCGGACTAGCGGGAGCGAAGAGCTCCTACGAGCAGTACTTC
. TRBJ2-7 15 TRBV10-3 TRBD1 CAISGGQGATYEQYF TGTGCCATCAGTGGGGGACAGGGGGCCACCTACGAGCAGTACTTC
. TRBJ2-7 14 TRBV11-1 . CASSLSQARYEQYF TGTGCCAGCAGCTTAAGTCAGGCCCGCTACGAGCAGTACTTC
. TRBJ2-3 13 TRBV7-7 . CASSLGRGDTQYF TGTGCCAGCAGCTTAGGCAGGGGCGATACGCAGTATTTT
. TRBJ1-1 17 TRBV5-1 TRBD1 CASSLAPGTGFDTEAFF TGCGCCAGCAGCTTGGCCCCCGGGACAGGGTTTGACACTGAAGCTTTCTTT
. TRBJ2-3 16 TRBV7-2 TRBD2 CASSPRLADYTDTQYF TGTGCCAGCAGCCCGAGACTAGCGGACTACACAGATACGCAGTATTTT
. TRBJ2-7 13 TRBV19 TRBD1 CASNRGTSYEQYF TGTGCCAGTAACAGGGGTACTTCCTACGAGCAGTACTTC
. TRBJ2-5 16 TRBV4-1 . CASSQFSGRVQETQYF TGCGCCAGCAGCCAATTTTCAGGCCGCGTTCAAGAGACCCAGTACTTC
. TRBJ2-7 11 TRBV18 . CASSPKYEQYF TGTGCCAGCTCACCCAAATACGAGCAGTACTTC
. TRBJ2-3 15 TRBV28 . CASSLDKISTDTQYF TGTGCCAGCAGTTTGGACAAGATTAGCACAGATACGCAGTATTTT